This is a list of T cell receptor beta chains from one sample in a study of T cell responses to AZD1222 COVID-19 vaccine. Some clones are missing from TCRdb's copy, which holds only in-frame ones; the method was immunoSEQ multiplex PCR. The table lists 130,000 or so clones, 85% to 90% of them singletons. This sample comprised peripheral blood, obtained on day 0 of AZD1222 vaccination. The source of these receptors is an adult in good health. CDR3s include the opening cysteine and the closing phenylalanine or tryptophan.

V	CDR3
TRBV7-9	CASSATGDNTGELFF
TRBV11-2	CASRSTVNYGYTF
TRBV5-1	CASSPTRIQNGELFF
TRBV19	CASSTQGAHGYTF
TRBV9	CASSVGAETYNEQFF
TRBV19	CASSTTGLASTDTQYF
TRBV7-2	CASSLVIGQPQHF
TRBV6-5	CASSYWGGSGYTF
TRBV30	CAWSQGSGNTIYF
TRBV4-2	CASSQVEGRGSRETQYF
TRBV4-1	CASSQGTGKGEKLFF
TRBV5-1	CASQPQGGNEQFF
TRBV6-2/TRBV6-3	CASSRPSGLNTEAFF
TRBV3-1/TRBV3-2	CASSPRGVGANVLTF
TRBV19	CASTGGNTQYF
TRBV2	CASRETGLFQPQHF
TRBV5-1	CASSLGAGTNEKLFF
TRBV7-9	CASSLGSGPPYEQYF
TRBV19	CASSTRTGDRSDTQYF
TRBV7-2	CASSLGTGGSGNTIYF
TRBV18	CASSPSVQGLNTEAFF
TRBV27	CASSLLAGASPAQYF
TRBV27	CASSNGISSTDTQYF
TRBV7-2	CASSPAAGGKAGELFF
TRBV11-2	CASSFMGQNNSPLHF
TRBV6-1	CASSETGRNYGYTF
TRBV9	CASSAKGAARSYEQYF
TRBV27	CASGSGTPPYNEQFF
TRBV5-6	CASSPLAGGPFEQYF
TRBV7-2	CASSLMAGELFF
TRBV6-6	CASSSSGGRPSEQYF
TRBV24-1	CATGTGSPDTQYF
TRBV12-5	CASGLDRIDTQYF
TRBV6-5	CASSYWDPRSSDAQHF
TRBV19	CASSRETSNQPQHF